These T cell receptor beta chains were read from a single sample in a study of regulatory T cells in long-lasting Graves disease. TCRdb re-called the multiplex PCR reads through MiXCR, storing one row per CDR3 protein. The repertoire consists of some 230,000 distinct CDR3 sequences, with about 17% occurring once and the leading ten covering around 20%. The sample in question was peripheral blood mononuclear cells (PBMCs), obtained at new diagnosis, from a patient treated with antithyroid drugs. These receptors came from a female donor with Graves disease. Each CDR3 is given with its conserved first and last residue. D genes are given only for firm matches. A clone size is listed for some rows: how often the clone was seen (once, few, many), or a class if it is expanded.

TRBJ1-2 TRBD1 many TRBV19 TGTGCCAGTAGTATGAGTGGACAGGACCTCTATGGCTACACCTTC CASSMSGQDLYGYTF
TRBJ2-1 - many TRBV7-2 TGTGCCAGCAGCTTAGGCGCCAGGACTGAGCAGTTCTTC CASSLGARTEQFF
TRBJ1-4 TRBD1 many TRBV28 TGTGCCAGCAGCCCGACAGGGGAAACAACTAATGAAAAACTGTTTTTT CASSPTGETTNEKLFF
TRBJ2-7 - many TRBV11-2 TGTGCCAGCAGCTTAGGGCACAGGGGGGGATACGAGCAGTACTTC CASSLGHRGGYEQYF
TRBJ2-2 - many TRBV7-3 TGTGCCAGCAGCAATCCTGTCGGACCCGGGGAGCTGTTTTTT CASSNPVGPGELFF
TRBJ2-6 TRBD2 few TRBV4-3 TGCGCCAGCAGCCACGGGGGGAGGGTAGCTCCCTCTGAGGCCAACGTCCTGACTTTC CASSHGGRVAPSEANVLTF
TRBJ2-3 TRBD2 few TRBV9 TGTGCCAGCAGCGTAGAGGGGACTAGCGGGAGGGCCCCCCCAGATACGCAGTATTTT CASSVEGTSGRAPPDTQYF
TRBJ2-3 TRBD2 many TRBV2 TGTGCCTCCGCGGGAACTAGCGGATACACAGATACGCAGTATTTT CASAGTSGYTDTQYF
TRBJ2-7 TRBD2 - TRBV11-2 TGTGCCAGCAGCCCAGGACTAGCGGGAACCTCCTACGAGCAGTACTTC CASSPGLAGTSYEQYF
TRBJ2-7 - - TRBV24-1 TGTGCCACCAGTGACTCCGGGACGGAGTTCTACGAGCAGTACTTC CATSDSGTEFYEQYF
TRBJ2-7 - many TRBV10-3 TGTGCCACCACTTTCGGGACCTACGAGCAGTACTTC CATTFGTYEQYF
TRBJ1-4 TRBD1 many TRBV11-3 TGTGCCAGCAGCCGACAGGGCACAACTAATGAAAAACTGTTTTTT CASSRQGTTNEKLFF
TRBJ2-1 - few TRBV19 TGTGCCAGTAGCACCCGGGGGTACAATGAGCAGTTCTTC CASSTRGYNEQFF
TRBJ1-2 - many TRBV29-1 TGCAGCGTTGAACAGGCCTCTAACTATGGCTACACCTTC CSVEQASNYGYTF
TRBJ2-5 TRBD2 many TRBV14 TGTGCCAGCAGCCAATACGGGAGGCCGGAAGAGACCCAGTACTTC CASSQYGRPEETQYF
TRBJ2-1 TRBD2 few TRBV28 TGTGCCAGCAGTCCACCCCGGACTAGCGGGAGGGATGAGCAGTTCTTC CASSPPRTSGRDEQFF
TRBJ2-3 - - TRBV29-1 TGCAGCTTTTTAGGTCGAGAGGGAACAGATACGCAGTATTTT CSFLGREGTDTQYF
TRBJ2-5 TRBD2 many TRBV18 TGTGCCAGCTCACCACCTTTCGGGGGGGAAGAGACCCAGTACTTC CASSPPFGGEETQYF
TRBJ2-2 - many TRBV11-2 TGTGCCAGCAGCTTACTGCCAGGGTGGAACACCGGGGAGCTGTTTTTT CASSLLPGWNTGELFF
TRBJ2-1 - many TRBV20-1 TGCAGTGCTCCTAGGGGTCTTATTTACAATGAGCAGTTCTTC CSAPRGLIYNEQFF
TRBJ2-7 - many TRBV9 TGTGCCAGCAGCCAACAGGACTTCTACGAGCAGTACTTC CASSQQDFYEQYF
TRBJ2-3 TRBD2 many TRBV30 TGTGCCTGGAAGGCGGGACTACCCACAGATACGCAGTATTTT CAWKAGLPTDTQYF
TRBJ2-4 TRBD2 - TRBV19 TGTGCCAGTAGCGGACTAGTCTCAGCAGAAAACATTCAGTACTTC CASSGLVSAENIQYF
TRBJ2-3 - - TRBV6-5 TGTGCCAGCAGTTACGACACTAGCACAGATACGCAGTATTTT CASSYDTSTDTQYF
TRBJ2-7 - many TRBV19 TGTGCCAGTAGTATCGGCCGGAGCTCCTACGAGCAGTACTTC CASSIGRSSYEQYF
TRBJ2-7 TRBD2 many TRBV7-3 TGTGCCAGCAGCAACAGCGGGAGATCCTCCTCCTACGAGCAGTACTTC CASSNSGRSSSYEQYF
TRBJ2-3 TRBD1 - TRBV20-1 TGCAGTGCTTCCTCCGGACAGGGAGGCACAGATACGCAGTATTTT CSASSGQGGTDTQYF
TRBJ1-2 TRBD1 many TRBV12-3/TRBV12-4 TGTGCCAGCAGACCGACAGGGCTGGGGGGCTACACCTTC CASRPTGLGGYTF
TRBJ2-1 - medium-sized TRBV7-6 TGTGCCAGCAGCTTGGAGAGGGGTAGCGTATTCTTC CASSLERGSVFF
TRBJ1-1 - many TRBV6-2/TRBV6-3 TGTGCCAGCAGTTACCCCGCAGGCGGGGGTAGCACTGAAGCTTTCTTT CASSYPAGGGSTEAFF